The 5 T cell receptor beta chains below come from one sample, sequenced in a study of response to subunit inactivated influenza vaccine. Each CDR3 protein is one row after TCRdb ran MiXCR on the RT-PCR reads. The sample records about 780,000 distinct CDR3 sequences, around 18% being singletons. Sequencing was performed on PBMCs from blood, taken roughly 5 days after vaccination. These receptors came from a man aged 50-59 years who received an inactivated influenza vaccine.

This clonotype was detected only a few times. This chain links TRBV20-1 with TRBJ1-1, with a tentative D call TRBD1 (5 bases). Germline loops: CDR1 DFQATT, CDR2 SNEGSKA (reference sequence). Trimming shortened V by 1 base and J by 4 bases, and 13 bases separated the two germline ends. There are 14 residues in the CDR3. CDR3 residues: CSARAGGVGTEAFF. DNA for the CDR3: TGCAGTGCTAGAGCGGGAGGGGTAGGCACTGAAGCTTTCTTT.

The chain joins TRBV10-3 to TRBJ2-5, with unresolved D. CDR1 and CDR2 from the germline V gene are ENHRY and SYGVKD. Trimming took off 4 bases at V and 5 bases at J, with 8 bases between the two ends. The CDR3 sequence is 12 residues long. The CDR3 reads CAISVSRETQYF. CDR3 nucleotide sequence: TGTGCCATCAGTGTTTCAAGGGAGACCCAGTACTTC.

This CDR3 is CSARVGRTYTEAFF. CDR3 in DNA: TGCAGTGCTAGAGTGGGTAGGACCTACACTGAAGCTTTCTTT. V is TRBV20-1 and J is TRBJ1-1; no firm D call. The CDR3 runs to 14 residues. Trimming pared 1 base from V and 3 bases from J, leaving 12 bases between. CDR1 is DFQATT and CDR2 is SNEGSKA in the germline V gene (reference sequence).

This clonotype appeared a few times. In DNA, the CDR3 is TGTGCCAGCAGCCAAGAGTTAACCGCGGGTGGAAATACGCAGTATTTT. It translates to CASSQELTAGGNTQYF. The chain recombines TRBV3-1 with TRBJ2-3; tentative D call: TRBD2 (5 bases). The CDR3 runs to 16 residues. With 0 bases removed from V and 7 bases from J, the gap between germline ends came to 17 bases. The V gene's germline CDR1 is LGHDT and CDR2 YNNKEL (reference sequence).

Only a few counts were recorded for this clonotype. The chain recombines TRBV5-6 with TRBJ1-1, with D perhaps TRBD1 (5 bases). Trimming left V 6 bases short and J 7 bases short, with 13 bases between. This CDR3 is 12 amino acids long. Germline CDR1 SGHDT, CDR2 YYEEEE. The CDR3 loop is CASTNWGSEAFF. For the CDR3, the DNA is TGTGCCAGCACCAATTGGGGGAGTGAAGCTTTCTTT.